This T cell receptor beta chain originates from a study of control samples from healthy donors and cancer patients (dated by TCRdb to 2018 to 2021). Spanning cysteine to phenylalanine, the CDR3 consists of 12 amino acids. Only CDR3 DNA remains: 36 bases, in frame from the first base. Cut back by 2 bases and 3 bases, the V and J ends lie 2 bases apart. The germline V gene encodes CDR1 ENHRY and CDR2 SYGVKD. Details on this clone: Its binding antigen is unknown. No clone much larger than this one lies a single base away; base qualities are absent.

Libraries were made using the immunoSEQ multiplex PCR assay. TCRdb obtained this table from immuneACCESS and retained in-frame rearrangements with V and J assigned. These tables miss some clones; where compared with another copy, unresolved V genes account for less than half of the shortfall, and the remainder is unexplained. The sample contains some 80,000 clones, roughly 89% of them found a single time. The ten largest clones take up under 2.5% of the sample. This receptor was obtained from a woman aged 55-69 years with head and neck cancer. This chain is built from TRBV10-3 and TRBJ1-5, with no confidently assigned D gene. Input material: PBMCs. DNA sequence: TGTGCCATCAGTGAGCCCAATCAGCCCCAGCATTTT. Translated, this gives CAISEPNQPQHF.